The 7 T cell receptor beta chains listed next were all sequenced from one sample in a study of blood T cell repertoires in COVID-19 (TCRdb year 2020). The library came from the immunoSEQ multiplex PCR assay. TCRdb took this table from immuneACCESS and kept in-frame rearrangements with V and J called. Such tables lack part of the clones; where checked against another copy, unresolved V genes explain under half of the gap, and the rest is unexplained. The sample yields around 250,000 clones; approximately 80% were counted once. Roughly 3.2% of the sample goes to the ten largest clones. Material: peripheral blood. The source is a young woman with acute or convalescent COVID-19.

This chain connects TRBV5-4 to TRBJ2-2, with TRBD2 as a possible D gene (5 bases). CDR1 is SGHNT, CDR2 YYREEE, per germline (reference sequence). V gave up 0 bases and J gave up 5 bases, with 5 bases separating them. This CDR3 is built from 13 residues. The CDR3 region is CASSLAGTGELFF. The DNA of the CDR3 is TGTGCCAGCAGCTTGGCGGGGACCGGGGAGCTGTTTTTT.

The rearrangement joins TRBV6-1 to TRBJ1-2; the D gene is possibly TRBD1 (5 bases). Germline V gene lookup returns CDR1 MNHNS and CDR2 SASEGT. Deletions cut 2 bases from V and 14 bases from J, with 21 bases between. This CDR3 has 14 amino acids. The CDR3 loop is CASSEPPTAPLGTF. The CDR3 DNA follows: TGTGCCAGCAGTGAACCCCCGACAGCCCCCCTTGGGACCTTC.

DNA of the CDR3: TGTGCCAGCAGTGAGATGCAGGGGGGAACTAATGAAAAACTGTTTTTT. Its protein product is CASSEMQGGTNEKLFF. The J gene is TRBJ1-4, the V gene TRBV6-1; 7 bases match TRBD1. With 3 bases clipped from V and 1 base from J, the junction kept 5 bases outside the gene matches. The CDR3 runs 16 residues. Germline loops: CDR1 MNHNS, CDR2 SASEGT.

CDR3 in amino acids: CASSRPRGQGVDTGELFF. CDR3 sequence (DNA): TGTGCCAGCAGCAGACCCAGGGGACAGGGGGTTGACACCGGGGAGCTGTTTTTT. V usage is TRBV7-8 and J usage is TRBJ2-2; 11 nucleotides agree with TRBD1. Looked up from germline, CDR1 is SGHVS and CDR2 is FQNEAQ. The CDR3 is 18 residues long. Trimming at V came to 5 bases and at J to 3 bases, leaving 11 bases not matched to a gene.

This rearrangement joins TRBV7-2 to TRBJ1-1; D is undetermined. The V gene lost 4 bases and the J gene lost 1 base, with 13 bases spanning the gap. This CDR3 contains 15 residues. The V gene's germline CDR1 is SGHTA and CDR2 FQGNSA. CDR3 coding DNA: TGTGCCAGCAGCTATAAAGGAGGTGCGAACACTGAAGCTTTCTTT. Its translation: CASSYKGGANTEAFF.

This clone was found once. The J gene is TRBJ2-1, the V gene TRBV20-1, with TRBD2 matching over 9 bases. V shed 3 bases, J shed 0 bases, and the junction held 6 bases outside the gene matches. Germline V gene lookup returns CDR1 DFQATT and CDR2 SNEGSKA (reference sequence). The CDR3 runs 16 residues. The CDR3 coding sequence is TGCAGTGCTAGTGGGACTAGCCTAAGCTCCTACAATGAGCAGTTCTTC. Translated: CSASGTSLSSYNEQFF.

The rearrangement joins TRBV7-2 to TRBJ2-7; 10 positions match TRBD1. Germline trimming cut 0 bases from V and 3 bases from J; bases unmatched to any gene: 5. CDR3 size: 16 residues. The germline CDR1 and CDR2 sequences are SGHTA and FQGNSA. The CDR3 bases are TGTGCCAGCAGCTTAGCGGGACAGGGGCGGGTCTACGAGCAGTACTTC. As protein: CASSLAGQGRVYEQYF. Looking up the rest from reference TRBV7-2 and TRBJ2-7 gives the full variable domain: GAGVSQSPSNKVTEKGKDVELRCDPISGHTALYWYRQSLGQGLEFLIYFQGNSAPDKSGLPSDRFSAERTGGSVSTLTIQRTQQEDSAVYLCASSLAGQGRVYEQYFGPGTRLTVT.